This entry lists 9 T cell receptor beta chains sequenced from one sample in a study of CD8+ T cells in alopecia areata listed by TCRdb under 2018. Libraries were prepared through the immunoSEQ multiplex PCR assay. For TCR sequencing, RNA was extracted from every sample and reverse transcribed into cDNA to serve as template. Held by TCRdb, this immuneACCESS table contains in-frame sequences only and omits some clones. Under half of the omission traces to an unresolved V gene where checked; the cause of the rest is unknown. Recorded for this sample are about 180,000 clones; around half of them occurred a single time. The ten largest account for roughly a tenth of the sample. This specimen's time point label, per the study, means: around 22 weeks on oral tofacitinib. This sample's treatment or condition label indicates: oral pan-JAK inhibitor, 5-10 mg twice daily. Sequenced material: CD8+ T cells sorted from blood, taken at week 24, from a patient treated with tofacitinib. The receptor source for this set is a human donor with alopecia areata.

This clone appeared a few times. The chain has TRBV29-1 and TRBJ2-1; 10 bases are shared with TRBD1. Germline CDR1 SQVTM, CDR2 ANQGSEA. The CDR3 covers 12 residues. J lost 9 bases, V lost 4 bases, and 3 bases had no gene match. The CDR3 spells CSVGQGAGEQFF. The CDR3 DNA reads TGCAGCGTTGGACAGGGGGCAGGTGAGCAGTTCTTC.

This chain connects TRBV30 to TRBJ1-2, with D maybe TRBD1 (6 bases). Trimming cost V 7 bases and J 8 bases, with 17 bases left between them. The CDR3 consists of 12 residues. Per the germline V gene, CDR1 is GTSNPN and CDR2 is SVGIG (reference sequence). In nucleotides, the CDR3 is TGTGCCTCAAACGACAGGCTTGACGGCTACACCTTC. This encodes CASNDRLDGYTF.

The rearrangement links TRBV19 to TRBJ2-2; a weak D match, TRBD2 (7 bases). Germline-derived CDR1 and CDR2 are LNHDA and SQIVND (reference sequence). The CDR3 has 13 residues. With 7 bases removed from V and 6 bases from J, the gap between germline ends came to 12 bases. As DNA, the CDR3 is TGTGCCAGTACCCACGGGGGGCCCGGGGAGCTGTTTTTT. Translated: CASTHGGPGELFF.

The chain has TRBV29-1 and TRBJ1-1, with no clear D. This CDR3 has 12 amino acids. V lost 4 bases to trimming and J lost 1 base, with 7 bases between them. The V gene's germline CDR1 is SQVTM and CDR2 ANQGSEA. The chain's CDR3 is CSVVWRNTEAFF. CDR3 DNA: TGCAGCGTTGTGTGGCGGAACACTGAAGCTTTCTTT.

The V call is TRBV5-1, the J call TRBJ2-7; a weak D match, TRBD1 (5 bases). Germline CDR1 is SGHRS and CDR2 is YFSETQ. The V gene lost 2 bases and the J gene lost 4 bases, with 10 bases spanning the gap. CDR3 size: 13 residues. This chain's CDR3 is CASSFSGSYEQYF. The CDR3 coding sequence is TGCGCCAGCAGCTTCTCAGGGTCGTACGAGCAGTACTTC.

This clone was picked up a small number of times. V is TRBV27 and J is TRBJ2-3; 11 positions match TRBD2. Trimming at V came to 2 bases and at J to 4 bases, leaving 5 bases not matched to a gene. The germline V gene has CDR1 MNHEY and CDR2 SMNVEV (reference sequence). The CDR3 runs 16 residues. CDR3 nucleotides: TGTGCCAGCAGTTTAATCCTAGCGGGGGGCCCAGATACGCAGTATTTT. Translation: CASSLILAGGPDTQYF.

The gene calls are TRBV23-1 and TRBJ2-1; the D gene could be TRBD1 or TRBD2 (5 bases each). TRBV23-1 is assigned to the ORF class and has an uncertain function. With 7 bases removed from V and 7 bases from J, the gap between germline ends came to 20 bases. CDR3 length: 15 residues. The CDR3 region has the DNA TGCGCCAGCACCACACCGAAGGGACGGGTTAATGAGCAGTTCTTC. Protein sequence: CASTTPKGRVNEQFF.

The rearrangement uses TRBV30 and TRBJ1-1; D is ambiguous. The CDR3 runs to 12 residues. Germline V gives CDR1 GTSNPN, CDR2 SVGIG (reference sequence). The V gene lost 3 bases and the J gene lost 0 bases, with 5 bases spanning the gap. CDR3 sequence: CAWSSVNTEAFF. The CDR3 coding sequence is TGTGCCTGGAGCTCAGTGAACACTGAAGCTTTCTTT. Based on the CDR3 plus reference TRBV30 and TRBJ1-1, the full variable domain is SQTIHQWPATLVQPVGSPLSLECTVEGTSNPNLYWYRQAAGRGLQLLFYSVGIGQISSEVPQNLSASRPQDRQFILSSKKLLLSDSGFYLCAWSSVNTEAFFGQGTRLTVV.

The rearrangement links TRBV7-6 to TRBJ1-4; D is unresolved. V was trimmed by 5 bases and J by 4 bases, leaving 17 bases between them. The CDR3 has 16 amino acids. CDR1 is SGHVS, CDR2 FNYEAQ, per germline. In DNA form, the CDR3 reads TGTGCCAGCAGCCTCCGACGGCGGATGGATAATGAAAAACTGTTTTTT. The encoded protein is CASSLRRRMDNEKLFF.